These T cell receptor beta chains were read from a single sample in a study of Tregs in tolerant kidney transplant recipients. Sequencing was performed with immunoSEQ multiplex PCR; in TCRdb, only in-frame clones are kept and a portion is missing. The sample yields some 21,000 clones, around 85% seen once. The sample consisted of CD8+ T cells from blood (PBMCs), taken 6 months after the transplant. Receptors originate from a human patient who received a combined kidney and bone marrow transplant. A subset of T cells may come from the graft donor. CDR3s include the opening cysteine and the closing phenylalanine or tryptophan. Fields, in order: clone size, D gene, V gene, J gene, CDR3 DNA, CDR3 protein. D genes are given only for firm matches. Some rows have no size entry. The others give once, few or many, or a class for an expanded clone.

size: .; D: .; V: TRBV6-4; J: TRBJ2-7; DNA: TGTGCCAGCAGGGAAGGGGGTAACCCCCGGAGCTCCTACGAGCAGTACTTC; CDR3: CASREGGNPRSSYEQYF
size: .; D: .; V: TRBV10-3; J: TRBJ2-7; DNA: TGTGCCATCAGTGTACTTGTTTCGGGGAAGGAATACGAGCAGTACTTC; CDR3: CAISVLVSGKEYEQYF
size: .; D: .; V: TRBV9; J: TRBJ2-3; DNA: TGTGCCAGCAGCGCGAGGGATACGCAGTATTTT; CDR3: CASSARDTQYF
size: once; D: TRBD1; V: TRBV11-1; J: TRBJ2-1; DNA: TGTGCCAGCAGCTTATCGACAGGGTACTCCTACAATGAGCAGTTCTTC; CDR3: CASSLSTGYSYNEQFF
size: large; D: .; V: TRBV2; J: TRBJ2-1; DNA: TGTGCCAGCAGTAGGGACTCAAGCCACAATGAGCAGTTCTTC; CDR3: CASSRDSSHNEQFF
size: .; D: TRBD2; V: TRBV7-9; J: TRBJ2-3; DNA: TGTGCCAGCAGCTTACCCCGTTGGACTAGCGGAGGAGATACGCAGTATTTT; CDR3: CASSLPRWTSGGDTQYF
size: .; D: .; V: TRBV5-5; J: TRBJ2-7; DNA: TGTGCCAGCAGCTTGGGCCTGGACTACAACTTC; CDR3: CASSLGLDYNF
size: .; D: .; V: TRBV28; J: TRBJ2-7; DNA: TGTGCCAGCAGTTTTTGGGGCCATCCATCCTACGAGCAGTACTTC; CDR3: CASSFWGHPSYEQYF
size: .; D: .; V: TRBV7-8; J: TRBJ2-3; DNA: TGTGCCAGCAGCCCCCATTTCACAGATACGCAGTATTTT; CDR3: CASSPHFTDTQYF
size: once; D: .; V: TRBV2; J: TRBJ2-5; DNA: TGTGCCAGCAGTGAGGGATGGCAGGGCACGGGCGAGACCCAGTACTTC; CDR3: CASSEGWQGTGETQYF
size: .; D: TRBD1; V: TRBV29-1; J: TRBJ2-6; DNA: TGCAGCGTAGTCGACAGGGCTGGGGCCAGCGTCCTGACTTTC; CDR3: CSVVDRAGASVLTF
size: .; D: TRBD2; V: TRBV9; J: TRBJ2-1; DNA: TGTGCCAGCAGCGTAGCCCTAGCGGGAGGAAACAATGAGCAGTTCTTC; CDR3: CASSVALAGGNNEQFF
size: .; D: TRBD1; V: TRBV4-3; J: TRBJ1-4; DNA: TGCGCCAGCAGCCAAGGGACAGGGGGTTTCGAAAAACTGTTTTTT; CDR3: CASSQGTGGFEKLFF
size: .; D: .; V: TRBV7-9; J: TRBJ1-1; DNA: TGTGCCAGCAGCCTCTCGGGGGTTAACACTGAAGCTTTCTTT; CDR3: CASSLSGVNTEAFF
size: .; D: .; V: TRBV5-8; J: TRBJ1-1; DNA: TGTGCCAGCAGCTTCAGGGAGGGCACTGAAGCTTTCTTT; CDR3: CASSFREGTEAFF
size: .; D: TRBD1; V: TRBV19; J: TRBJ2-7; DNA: TGTGCCAGTAGTGTCGGACAGGTTAGCTACGAGCAGTACTTC; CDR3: CASSVGQVSYEQYF
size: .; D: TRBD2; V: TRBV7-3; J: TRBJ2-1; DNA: TGTGCCAGCAGCTTTGGTGGACTAGCGGGAGGAAAGGAGCAGTTCTTC; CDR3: CASSFGGLAGGKEQFF
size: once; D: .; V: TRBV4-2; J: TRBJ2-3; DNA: TGTGCCAGCGACGCAACAGGGTCAGGCACAGATACGCAGTATTTT; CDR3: CASDATGSGTDTQYF
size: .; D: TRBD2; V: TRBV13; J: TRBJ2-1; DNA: TGTGCCAGCAGCTTACTCTTAGCGGGAGGCTTCGGGGGCTCCTACAATGAGCAGTTCTTC; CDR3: CASSLLLAGGFGGSYNEQFF
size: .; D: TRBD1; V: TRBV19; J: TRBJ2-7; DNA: TGTGCCAGTAGTATAGCCGGGACAGGGGGCTACGAGCAGTACTTC; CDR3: CASSIAGTGGYEQYF
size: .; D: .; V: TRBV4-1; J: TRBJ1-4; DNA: TGCGCCAGCAGAAAACAGGGTTCAGTGGATGAAAAACTGTTTTTT; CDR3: CASRKQGSVDEKLFF
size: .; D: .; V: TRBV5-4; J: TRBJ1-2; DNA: TGTGCCAGCAGCTTCCCCACCCCGGGGGAGGGCTACACCTTC; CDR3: CASSFPTPGEGYTF
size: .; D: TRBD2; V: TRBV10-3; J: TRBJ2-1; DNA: TGTGCCATCAGTGAGCTAGCACTAGCGGGTTCCTACAATGAGCAGTTCTTC; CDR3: CAISELALAGSYNEQFF
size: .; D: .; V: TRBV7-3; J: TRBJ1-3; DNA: TGTGCCTCAAGCAAAAGCTCTGGAAACACCATATATTTT; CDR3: CASSKSSGNTIYF
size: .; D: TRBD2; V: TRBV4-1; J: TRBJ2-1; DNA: TGCGCCAGCAGCCGGGAACTAGCGGGAGGTTACAATGAGCAGTTCTTC; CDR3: CASSRELAGGYNEQFF
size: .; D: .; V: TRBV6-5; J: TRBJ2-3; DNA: TGTGCCAGCAGTTACTCAAGAGGGTACGATACGCAGTATTTT; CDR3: CASSYSRGYDTQYF
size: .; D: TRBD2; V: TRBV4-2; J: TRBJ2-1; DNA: TGTGCCAGCAGCCAACGCCAGGGACTAGATGAGCAGTTCTTC; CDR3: CASSQRQGLDEQFF
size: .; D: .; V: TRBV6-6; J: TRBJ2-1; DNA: TGTGCCAGCAGTTACTCGCGAGCTCACAATGAGCAGTTCTTC; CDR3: CASSYSRAHNEQFF
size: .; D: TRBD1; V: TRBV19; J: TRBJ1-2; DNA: TGTGCCAGTAGTATAGTCGTTGGACAGGCCGTTACAAGCTATGGCTACACCTTC; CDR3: CASSIVVGQAVTSYGYTF
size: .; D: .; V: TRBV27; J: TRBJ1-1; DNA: TGTGCCAGCAGTCTCCGGTCACCGAACACTGAAGCTTTCTTT; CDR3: CASSLRSPNTEAFF
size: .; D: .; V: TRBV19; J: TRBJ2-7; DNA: TGTGCCAGTAGTAACGCCCTAGACGGAAACTACGAGCAGTACTTC; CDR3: CASSNALDGNYEQYF
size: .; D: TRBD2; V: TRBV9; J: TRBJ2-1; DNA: TGTGCCAGCAGCGACAGCGGGAATAATCCGGATGAGCAGTTCTTC; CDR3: CASSDSGNNPDEQFF
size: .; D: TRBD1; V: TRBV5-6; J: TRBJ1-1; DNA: TGTGCCAGCAGCTGGGAAATGGGACAGAAGAACACTGAAGCTTTCTTT; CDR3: CASSWEMGQKNTEAFF
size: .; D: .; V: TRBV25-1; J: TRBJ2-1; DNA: .; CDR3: CASSEFGDYFGNEQFF
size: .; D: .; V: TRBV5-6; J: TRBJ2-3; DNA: TGTGCCAGCAGCTTGCGAGGCGAGTTAGATACGCAGTATTTT; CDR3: CASSLRGELDTQYF
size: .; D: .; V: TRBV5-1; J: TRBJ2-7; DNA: TGCGCCAGCAGCTTGGCCGGAACGGGATACGAGCAGTACTTC; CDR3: CASSLAGTGYEQYF
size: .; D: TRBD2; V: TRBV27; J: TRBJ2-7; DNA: TGTGCCAGCAGCACTAGCGGCACCTACGAGCAGTACTTC; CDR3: CASSTSGTYEQYF
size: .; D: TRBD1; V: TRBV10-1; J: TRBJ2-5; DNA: TGCGCCAGCAATACGACAGGGGCCCAAGAGACCCAGTACTTC; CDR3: CASNTTGAQETQYF
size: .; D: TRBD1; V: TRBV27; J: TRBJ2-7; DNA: TGTGCCAGCAAAGTTGGCGCTGGACAGGGGCTCGAGCAGTACTTC; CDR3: CASKVGAGQGLEQYF
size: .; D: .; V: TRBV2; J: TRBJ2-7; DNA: TGTGCCAGCAGGGAACGAGCGGGCCCTAACTACGAGCAGTACTTC; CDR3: CASRERAGPNYEQYF
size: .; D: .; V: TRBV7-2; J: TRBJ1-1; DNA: TGTGCCAGCAGTGACAGCCCCTGGGCTGAAGCTTTCTTT; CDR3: CASSDSPWAEAFF
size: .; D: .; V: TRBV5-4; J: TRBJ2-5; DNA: TGTGCCAGCAGCTATGACAGGTCACAATTAGAGACCCAGTACTTC; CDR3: CASSYDRSQLETQYF
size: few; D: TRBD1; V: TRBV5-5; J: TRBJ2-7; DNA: TGTGCCAGCAGCTGGACAGGGGAAGAGCAGTACTTC; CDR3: CASSWTGEEQYF
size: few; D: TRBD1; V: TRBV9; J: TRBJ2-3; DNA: TGTGCCAGCAACGACAGGGGGAGCACAGATACGCAGTATTTT; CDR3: CASNDRGSTDTQYF
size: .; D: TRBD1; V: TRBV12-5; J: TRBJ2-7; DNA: TGTGCTAGTGGCCTGACAGGGGGCGAAAGGCCAGTATTCCTCTACGAGCAGTACTTC; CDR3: CASGLTGGERPVFLYEQYF
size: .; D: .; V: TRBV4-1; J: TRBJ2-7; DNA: TGCGCCAGCAGCCCACTAGCTCACACCTACGAGCAGTACTTC; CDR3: CASSPLAHTYEQYF
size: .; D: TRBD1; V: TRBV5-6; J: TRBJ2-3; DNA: TGTGCCAGCAGTGCAGGGGGCGAAGCCAGGTATTTT; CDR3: CASSAGGEARYF
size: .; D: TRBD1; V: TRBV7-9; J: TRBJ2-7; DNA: TGTGCCAGCAGCCGGACAGGGATCTACGAGCAGTACTTC; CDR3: CASSRTGIYEQYF
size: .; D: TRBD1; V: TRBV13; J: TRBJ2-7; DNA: TGTGCCAGCAGCCCCGGGACAGGATACGAGCAGTACTTC; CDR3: CASSPGTGYEQYF
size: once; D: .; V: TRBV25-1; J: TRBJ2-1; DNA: TGTGCCAGCAGTGAGCTTAGCGGTCCTCCCTACAATGAGCAGTTCTTC; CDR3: CASSELSGPPYNEQFF
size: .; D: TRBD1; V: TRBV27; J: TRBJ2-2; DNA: TGTGCCAGCAGTTCGACTAAAAACAGGGGTGTGGGCGGGGAGCTGTTTTTT; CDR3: CASSSTKNRGVGGELFF
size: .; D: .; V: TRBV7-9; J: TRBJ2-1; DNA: TGTGCCAGCAGCTTCGTTAGTTCCAGGGGCCCCGACAATGAGCAGTTCTTC; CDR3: CASSFVSSRGPDNEQFF
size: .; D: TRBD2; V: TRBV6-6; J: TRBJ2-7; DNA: TGTGCCAGCAGTTACGGGACTAGCGGGGTCTACGAGCAGTACTTC; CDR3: CASSYGTSGVYEQYF